The 28 T cell receptor beta chains presented below share a single source sample, sequenced in a study of CD8+ T cells in alopecia areata. Once RNA had been extracted, it was reverse transcribed into cDNA to act as the sequencing template. Libraries were prepared by immunoSEQ multiplex PCR; TCRdb keeps only in-frame clonotypes and omits some of them. This table has 110,000 to 150,000 clones, about 60% appearing once. The sequencing here drew on CD4+ T cells sorted from blood, taken at week 0. Receptors were obtained from a human donor with alopecia areata.

In regard to this clone: The junction shows a germline mismatch at one end, possibly a read error. The chain uses TRBV7-7 and TRBJ2-1; D gene uncertain. The germline CDR1 and CDR2 sequences are SSHAT and FNYEAQ (reference sequence). The CDR3 runs 15 residues. CDR3 in amino acids: CASSSLPSSYNEQFF. The CDR3 region has the DNA TGTGCTAGCAGCTCTCTACCAAGCTCCTACAATGAGCAGTTCTTC.

This clone was picked up a small number of times. The gene calls are TRBV18 and TRBJ2-1, with 14 bases aligning to TRBD2. This CDR3 contains 16 residues. Unmatched junction bases numbered 3, after V lost 3 bases and J lost 5 bases. CDR1 and CDR2 (germline): KGHSH, LQKENI. The CDR3: CASSPSGLAGDNEQFF. CDR3 bases: TGTGCCAGCTCACCGTCGGGACTAGCGGGGGACAATGAGCAGTTCTTC.

This clone was counted a few times. The chain couples TRBV29-1 to TRBJ2-5; 8 nucleotides match TRBD1. The V and J ends lost 4 bases and 5 bases, in that order; junction bases with no gene match: 6. The germline gives CDR1 SQVTM, CDR2 ANQGSEA. The CDR3 totals 13 residues. CDR3 amino acids: CSVARGLGETQYF. As DNA, the CDR3 is TGCAGCGTTGCCAGGGGGCTCGGGGAGACCCAGTACTTC.

The genes are TRBV4-2 and TRBJ2-3; weak D call: TRBD2 (5 bases). Looked up from germline, CDR1 is LGHNA and CDR2 is YNFKEQ. V dropped 0 bases and J dropped 3 bases, with 7 bases sitting between them. CDR3 length: 14 residues. CDR3 loop: CASSQDTGTDTQYF. For the CDR3, the DNA is TGTGCCAGCAGCCAAGATACGGGGACAGATACGCAGTATTTT.

The chain links TRBV2 to TRBJ1-6; D not certain. This CDR3 is 15 amino acids long. Germline loops: CDR1 SNHLY, CDR2 FYNNEI. The V and J ends lost 6 bases and 13 bases respectively, with 22 bases between them. CDR3 DNA: TGTGCCAGCAGCGCCGACCGGACGCTCTCGGTGCCCCTCCACTTT. Its translation: CASSADRTLSVPLHF.

Only a few counts were recorded for this clone. As DNA, the CDR3 is TGTGCCAGCTCTCAAAGGGGTAGCAGCCAAGAGACCCAGTACTTC. It translates to CASSQRGSSQETQYF. The V gene is TRBV18, the J gene TRBJ2-5; a weak D match, TRBD1 (5 bases). Trimming stripped 6 bases from V and 1 base from J, with 15 bases between. The CDR3 sequence is 15 residues long. Germline V gene sequence: CDR1 KGHSH, CDR2 LQKENI.

The chain links TRBV11-2 to TRBJ2-3, with 7 bases aligning to TRBD2. CDR1 and CDR2 from the germline V gene are SGHAT and FQNNGV. This CDR3 has 15 residues. The junction had 6 bases not matched to a gene; V was cut back by 4 bases and J by 2 bases. Here the CDR3 reads CASSYTGGSTDTQYF. The CDR3, as DNA: TGTGCCAGCAGCTACACGGGGGGTTCCACAGATACGCAGTATTTT. Combining the CDR3 with reference TRBV11-2 and TRBJ2-3 gives the whole variable domain EAGVAQSPRYKIIEKRQSVAFWCNPISGHATLYWYQQILGQGPKLLIQFQNNGVVDDSQLPKDRFSAERLKGVDSTLKIQPAKLEDSAVYLCASSYTGGSTDTQYFGPGTRLTVL.

The chain uses TRBV29-1 and TRBJ1-1, with unresolved D. The V gene lost 0 bases and the J gene lost 6 bases, with 11 bases spanning the gap. This CDR3 is 13 amino acids long. Germline CDR1 SQVTM, CDR2 ANQGSEA. The CDR3 region is CSVEDYSGPEAFF. The CDR3 bases are TGCAGCGTTGAAGATTATTCCGGTCCTGAAGCTTTCTTT.

The chain combines TRBV7-8 with TRBJ2-7; 9 positions match TRBD1. Per germline, CDR1 SGHVS and CDR2 FQNEAQ. The CDR3 loop spans 15 amino acids. The junction had 5 bases not matched to a gene; V was cut back by 5 bases and J by 0 bases. CDR3 protein: CASSLQGAASYEQYF. In DNA form, the CDR3 reads TGTGCCAGCAGCCTACAGGGGGCTGCCTCCTACGAGCAGTACTTC.

The chain couples TRBV20-1 to TRBJ2-1; D is undetermined. The germline V gene encodes CDR1 DFQATT and CDR2 SNEGSKA (reference sequence). This CDR3 spans 11 amino acids. V was clipped by 0 bases and J by 9 bases, with 6 bases between them. The CDR3 is CSARDRVEQFF. The CDR3 region has the DNA TGCAGTGCTAGAGATCGGGTTGAGCAGTTCTTC.

There are a few counts of this clone. The gene calls are TRBV29-1 and TRBJ2-4; 7 nucleotides line up with TRBD1. Unmatched junction bases numbered 6, after V lost 6 bases and J lost 4 bases. This CDR3 contains 13 residues. CDR1 SQVTM and CDR2 ANQGSEA come from the germline V gene. The CDR3 DNA reads as TGCAGCGTCAAAATGACAGGGAAAAACATTCAGTACTTC. The encoded protein is CSVKMTGKNIQYF.

The chain recombines TRBV2 with TRBJ2-5, with 8 bases that match TRBD2. Losses at the gene ends were 9 bases for V and 2 bases for J; bases not matched to a gene: 8. The CDR3 extends over 14 amino acids. Germline-derived CDR1 and CDR2 are SNHLY and FYNNEI. The CDR3 DNA is TGTGCCAGAGGGACTAGTCGGTCTCAAGAGACCCAGTACTTC. Protein: CARGTSRSQETQYF.

The CDR3: CASSLRPSRGGRTDTQYF. CDR3 in DNA: TGTGCCAGCAGCTTACGCCCATCGCGGGGGGGCCGCACAGATACGCAGTATTTT. V usage is TRBV7-2 and J usage is TRBJ2-3, with 9 nucleotides matching TRBD2. CDR3 length: 18 residues. Germline V lookup: CDR1 SGHTA, CDR2 FQGNSA. After removal of 2 bases from V and 1 base from J, the junction contained 10 bases not matched to a gene. The full variable domain, rest sourced from reference TRBV7-2 and TRBJ2-3, is GAGVSQSPSNKVTEKGKDVELRCDPISGHTALYWYRQSLGQGLEFLIYFQGNSAPDKSGLPSDRFSAERTGGSVSTLTIQRTQQEDSAVYLCASSLRPSRGGRTDTQYFGPGTRLTVL.

The chain joins TRBV19 to TRBJ2-1; the match to TRBD1 covers 9 bases. CDR3 length: 14 residues. Germline CDR1 and CDR2: LNHDA and SQIVND (reference sequence). J lost 14 bases, V lost 1 base, and 9 bases had no gene match. The CDR3 DNA is TGTGCCAGTAGTATAGCAAACCGGGACAGGGAGAAGTTCTTC. This encodes CASSIANRDREKFF.

The sample holds a few counts of this clone. This chain joins TRBV2 and TRBJ1-5; 8 bases align to TRBD1. Germline V gives CDR1 SNHLY, CDR2 FYNNEI. The V and J ends lost 5 bases and 1 base, in that order; junction bases with no gene match: 4. CDR3 length equals 15 residues. CDR3 DNA: TGTGCCAGCAGTAGGACAGGGACGAGCAATCAGCCCCAGCATTTT. The encoded protein is CASSRTGTSNQPQHF.

V gene TRBV7-9 combines with J gene TRBJ1-5; 10 bases are a match to TRBD1. The length of the CDR3 is 17 residues. V lost 1 base, J lost 8 bases, and 11 bases stayed unmatched. From germline, CDR1 is SEHNR and CDR2 FQNEAQ (reference sequence). The CDR3 reads CASSLGGTGARIKPQHF. The CDR3 DNA sequence: TGTGCCAGCAGCTTAGGGGGGACAGGGGCCAGAATCAAGCCCCAGCATTTT.

The rearrangement uses TRBV7-9 and TRBJ1-1; 7 positions match TRBD1. V was pared by 3 bases and J by 1 base, with 5 bases of the junction left unmatched. The CDR3 contains 15 residues. The germline gives CDR1 SEHNR, CDR2 FQNEAQ (reference sequence). In DNA form, the CDR3 reads TGTGCCAGCAGCTTGGGACAGCCAGGGAACACTGAAGCTTTCTTT. Amino acid sequence: CASSLGQPGNTEAFF.

The V and J genes are TRBV27 and TRBJ1-2, with D uncertain. Germline V gene lookup returns CDR1 MNHEY and CDR2 SMNVEV (reference sequence). V lost 3 bases to trimming and J lost 4 bases, with 18 bases between them. This CDR3 region has 16 residues. CDR3 DNA: TGTGCCAGCAGTTTCGGCGTGGGCCGAATGGGCTATGGCTACACCTTC. It specifies CASSFGVGRMGYGYTF.

The CDR3 region is CASSYSGGGGYEQYF. CDR3 coding DNA: TGTGCCAGCAGTTACTCTGGCGGTGGGGGCTACGAGCAGTACTTC. The rearrangement links TRBV6-5 to TRBJ2-7; possibly TRBD1 or TRBD2 for D (5 bases each). The CDR3 loop spans 15 amino acids. Germline CDR1 MNHEY, CDR2 SVGAGI. Trimming pared 0 bases from V and 3 bases from J, leaving 12 bases between.

This clone showed up just a few times. This rearrangement joins TRBV5-1 to TRBJ2-3, with D unclear. The germline V gene encodes CDR1 SGHRS and CDR2 YFSETQ. V was pared by 2 bases and J by 2 bases, with 6 bases between. The CDR3 extends over 13 amino acids. CDR3 amino acids: CASSFTVTDTQYF. Here the CDR3 DNA reads TGCGCCAGCAGCTTTACGGTCACAGATACGCAGTATTTT.

CDR3 region: CAWSVGARGPQHF. CDR3 DNA: TGTGCCTGGAGTGTAGGGGCTCGTGGGCCCCAGCATTTT. The chain recombines TRBV30 with TRBJ1-5, with a tentative D call TRBD1 (5 bases). Trimming cost V 0 bases and J 9 bases, with 12 bases left between them. Germline lookup yields CDR1 GTSNPN and CDR2 SVGIG (reference sequence). The CDR3 consists of 13 residues.

The CDR3 region has the DNA TGCGCCAGCAGCAGGGACCACCAAGAGACCCAGTACTTC. Translation: CASSRDHQETQYF. This chain joins TRBV5-1 and TRBJ2-5; D may be TRBD1 or TRBD2 (5 bases each). This CDR3 has 13 amino acids. Germline V gene sequence: CDR1 SGHRS, CDR2 YFSETQ. Between the trimmed V and J ends, which lost 4 bases and 0 bases, there was a span of 7 bases.

The chain couples TRBV7-9 to TRBJ2-5; D not certain. This CDR3 contains 12 residues. Germline V lookup: CDR1 SEHNR, CDR2 FQNEAQ (reference sequence). Trimming shortened V by 2 bases and J by 5 bases, and 6 bases separated the two germline ends. CDR3 DNA: TGTGCCAGCAGCTTAACCCCGGAGACCCAGTACTTC. It yields the protein CASSLTPETQYF.

The rearrangement links TRBV10-3 to TRBJ2-2; no reliable D call. CDR3 size: 15 residues. Between the trimmed V and J ends, which lost 4 bases and 0 bases, there was a span of 9 bases. Germline CDR1 is ENHRY and CDR2 is SYGVKD. The CDR3 protein is CAISAPDTNTGELFF. The CDR3 nucleotides read TGTGCCATCAGTGCCCCAGATACGAACACCGGGGAGCTGTTTTTT.

The chain carries TRBV6-5 and TRBJ1-6; TRBD1 matches at 7 bases. Germline CDR1 and CDR2: MNHEY and SVGAGI. Germline trimming cut 0 bases from V and 6 bases from J; bases unmatched to any gene: 2. The CDR3 has 15 amino acids. CDR3 sequence reads: CASSYSTGSNSPLHF. CDR3 nucleotide sequence: TGTGCCAGCAGTTACTCGACAGGGAGTAATTCACCCCTCCACTTT.

The V gene is TRBV29-1, the J gene TRBJ1-2, with TRBD1 as a possible D gene (6 bases). There are 12 residues in the CDR3. Germline assignment: CDR1 SQVTM and CDR2 ANQGSEA. V was pared by 0 bases and J by 14 bases, with 16 bases between. Here the CDR3 reads CSVEDRSEGETF. Here the CDR3 DNA reads TGCAGCGTTGAAGATCGGTCGGAGGGGGAAACCTTC.

The sample holds one count of this clone. The chain has TRBV30 and TRBJ1-6, with D possibly TRBD1 on 5 matching bases. The CDR3 covers 12 residues. Trimming took off 3 bases at V and 9 bases at J, with 9 bases between the two ends. CDR1 and CDR2 from the germline V gene are GTSNPN and SVGIG (reference sequence). In nucleotides, the CDR3 is TGTGCCTGGAGGAAGGGGATTTCACCCCTCCACTTT. Protein sequence: CAWRKGISPLHF.

The gene calls are TRBV4-2 and TRBJ1-2, with a weak D call TRBD1 (5 bases). Germline CDR1 is LGHNA and CDR2 is YNFKEQ. Trimming pared 2 bases from V and 3 bases from J, leaving 13 bases between. The CDR3 has 15 residues. DNA for the CDR3: TGTGCCAGCAGCCAACGCGACGGGGGGGACTATGGCTACACCTTC. Protein: CASSQRDGGDYGYTF.